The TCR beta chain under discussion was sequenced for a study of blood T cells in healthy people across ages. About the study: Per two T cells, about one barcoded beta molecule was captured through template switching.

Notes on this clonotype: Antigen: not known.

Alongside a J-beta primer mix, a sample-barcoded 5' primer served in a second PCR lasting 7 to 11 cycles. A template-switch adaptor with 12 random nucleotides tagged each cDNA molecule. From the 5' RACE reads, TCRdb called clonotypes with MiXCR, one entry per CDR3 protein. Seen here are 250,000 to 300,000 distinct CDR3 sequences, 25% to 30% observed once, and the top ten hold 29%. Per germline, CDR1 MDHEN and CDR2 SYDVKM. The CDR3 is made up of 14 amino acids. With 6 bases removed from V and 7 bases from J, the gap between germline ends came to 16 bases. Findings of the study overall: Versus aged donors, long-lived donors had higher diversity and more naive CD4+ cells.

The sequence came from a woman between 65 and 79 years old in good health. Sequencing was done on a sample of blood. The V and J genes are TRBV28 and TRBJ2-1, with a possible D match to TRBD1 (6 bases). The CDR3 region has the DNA TGTGCCAGCAGACCCCAGGGGTTGCCTAATGAGCAGTTCTTC. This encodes CASRPQGLPNEQFF.